This T cell receptor beta chain stems from a study of blood T cell repertoires in COVID-19. For the study at large: Specimens from acute and convalescent COVID-19 originated in the United States, Italy and Spain. T cells, B-cell-depleted T cells, or PBMCs supplied cDNA or gDNA.

Looked up from germline, CDR1 is MGHRA and CDR2 is YSYEKL. The CDR3 contains 13 residues. Losses at the gene ends were 2 bases for V and 13 bases for J; bases not matched to a gene: 8. Original processing notes: Amplification of reference gene primers was used by the study to estimate nucleated cell counts. TCRdb keeps only in-frame clones here, not all; method: immunoSEQ multiplex PCR. From that table come the V and J calls and clone size; the DNA was used to work out D and trimming. The sample shows fewer than 400,000 clones, roughly 85% of them seen only once. This clonotype was sampled from a woman between 18 and 30 years old with acute or convalescent COVID-19. This chain joins TRBV4-1 and TRBJ1-5, with 7 bases that match TRBD1. Sequenced input: peripheral blood. The CDR3 region is CASSQPTGTAQHF. In DNA form, the CDR3 reads TGCGCCAGCAGCCAACCGACAGGGACTGCGCAGCATTTT.